The T cell receptor (beta chain) under discussion was sequenced for a study of T cell changes during pregnancy in multiple sclerosis (dated by TCRdb to between 2018 and 2021). In the study overall: In women with multiple sclerosis, the researchers looked at how the T cell repertoire shifted as pregnancy progressed.

The library came from the immunoSEQ multiplex PCR assay. The immuneACCESS repertoire file appears here via TCRdb, limited to in-frame rearrangements. These files lack a portion of the clones; in checked studies, under half of the deficit traces to unresolved V genes, and the cause of the others is not known. The sample includes around 92,000 clones, with roughly 93% observed a single time. The top ten constitute 4.3% of the sample. A word on this clone: The target of this receptor is not known. No much larger clone is present one base from it, and per-base qualities are unavailable.

CDR1 and CDR2 are read off the germline V gene (reference sequence) as LNHDA and SQIVND. V loses 1 base, J loses 0 bases, and the germline ends lie 21 bases apart. The cysteine opens and the phenylalanine closes a CDR3 of 19 amino acids. Only the CDR3 DNA is retained, 57 bases long and in frame from the first base. This TCR was recovered from a female donor with multiple sclerosis, enrolled in a pregnancy study. Material: peripheral blood, obtained in the first trimester of pregnancy. The V and J segments used are TRBV19 and TRBJ2-5, with a tentative D gene TRBD1 over 6 matching bases. The CDR3 region: CASSIGRQTADRNQETQYF. The DNA sequence is given as TGTGCCAGTAGTATAGGCCGTCAGACAGCAGACAGGAACCAAGAGACCCAGTACTTC.